This T cell receptor (beta chain) was captured in a study of T cell responses to AZD1222 COVID-19 vaccine. TCRdb keeps only in-frame clones here, not all; method: immunoSEQ multiplex PCR. The table has about 110,000 clones, over 85% seen once; the top ten hold approximately 3.1%. V lost 4 bases and J lost 5, with 14 bases in between. CDR1 and CDR2 (germline): SNHLY, FYNNEI. The CDR3 runs 15 residues. J is TRBJ2-2 and V is TRBV2; D ambiguous. This clonotype was obtained from an adult in good health. The sample in question was peripheral blood, obtained on day 0 of MenACWY control vaccination. CDR3 amino acids: CASSGATLGTGELFF. CDR3 DNA: TGTGCCAGCAGTGGGGCGACCTTGGGGACCGGGGAGCTGTTTTTT.